One sample yielded the 25 T cell receptor beta chains listed below, sequenced in a study of blood T cells in healthy people across ages. A sample-barcoded 5' primer and a J-beta primer mix were used in a second PCR of roughly 7 to 11 cycles. TCRdb independently ran MiXCR on the 5' RACE reads; one entry per CDR3 protein. The table includes just over 800,000 distinct CDR3 sequences, about 59% detected once. Sequenced input: blood. Receptors originate from a man aged 30 to 45 in good health.

The rearrangement joins TRBV20-1 to TRBJ1-4; maybe TRBD1 (6 bases). The V end lost 0 bases, the J end lost 11 bases, and 22 bases lay between the germline ends. CDR3 length equals 16 residues. Germline loops: CDR1 DFQATT, CDR2 SNEGSKA (reference sequence). In DNA form, the CDR3 reads TGCAGTGCTAGAGAAACGGCACTCGCGCCGAGGGGGAAACTGTTTTTT. Translated: CSARETALAPRGKLFF.

This clonotype was counted a single time. V is TRBV20-1 and J is TRBJ2-7; TRBD2 might be the D (5 bases). Germline V lookup: CDR1 DFQATT, CDR2 SNEGSKA (reference sequence). The CDR3 loop spans 13 amino acids. With 2 bases removed from V and 2 bases from J, the gap between germline ends came to 10 bases. The CDR3 region is CSARIGSPYEQYF. In DNA form, the CDR3 reads TGCAGTGCTAGAATTGGGAGCCCCTACGAGCAGTACTTC.

The rearrangement uses TRBV27 and TRBJ2-1, with TRBD2 matching over 10 bases. Trimming cost V 1 base and J 7 bases; bases outside gene matches: 10. The length of the CDR3 is 17 residues. CDR1 and CDR2 (germline): MNHEY, SMNVEV (reference sequence). CDR3 sequence reads: CASSLFAERGGRNEQFF. CDR3 nucleotides: TGTGCCAGCAGTTTATTTGCGGAGCGGGGGGGCCGTAATGAGCAGTTCTTC.

This clonotype was observed once. The chain recombines TRBV6-2 or TRBV6-3 with TRBJ2-5; D remains unclear. The CDR3 has 12 residues. In germline, CDR1 is MNHEY, CDR2 SVGEGT. Trimming pared 7 bases from V and 2 bases from J, leaving 8 bases between. CDR3 region: CASTGPQETQYF. CDR3 nucleotide sequence: TGTGCCAGCACAGGCCCTCAAGAGACCCAGTACTTC.

CDR3 in amino acids: CSAPRADDGYTF. DNA for the CDR3: TGCAGCGCCCCGCGGGCGGACGATGGCTACACCTTC. The chain couples TRBV29-1 to TRBJ1-2; D unclear. Germline V gives CDR1 SQVTM, CDR2 ANQGSEA. Trimming removed 7 bases at V and 6 bases at J, with 15 bases between. CDR3 size: 12 residues.

Only a few counts were recorded for this clonotype. This chain's CDR3 is CASRPGQGGYEQYF. For the CDR3, the DNA is TGTGCCAGCAGGCCCGGACAGGGGGGATACGAGCAGTACTTC. This rearrangement joins TRBV12-3 or TRBV12-4 to TRBJ2-7; TRBD1 matches 10 bases. V dropped 6 bases and J dropped 4; count of bases not matched to a gene: 6. The CDR3 length is 14 residues.

This chain joins TRBV5-1 and TRBJ1-4; 9 bases match TRBD1. Near its end, the DNA agrees better with TRBJ2-2, so the J call may be wrong. This CDR3 is 14 amino acids long. From germline, CDR1 is SGHRS and CDR2 YFSETQ. In DNA, the CDR3 is TGCGCCAGCAGCCCCGAACAGGGGGCAAGGGAGCTGTTTTTT. It codes for CASSPEQGARELFF.

J is TRBJ2-6 and V is TRBV28, with D possibly TRBD2 on 5 matching bases. This CDR3 comprises 16 residues. Germline loops: CDR1 MDHEN, CDR2 SYDVKM. V dropped 2 bases and J dropped 5 bases, with 13 bases sitting between them. The CDR3 here is CASSLEGSLWANVLTF. CDR3 bases: TGTGCCAGCAGTTTAGAGGGATCCCTCTGGGCCAACGTCCTGACTTTC.

The chain is built from TRBV6-1 and TRBJ2-5; tentatively, D is TRBD2 (6 bases). The J call may not be correct, given that the DNA end is closer to TRBJ2-7. CDR3 size: 12 residues. The germline V gene has CDR1 MNHNS and CDR2 SASEGT. CDR3 in amino acids: CASKIGGIEQYF. The DNA of the CDR3 is TGTGCCAGCAAAATCGGAGGGATCGAGCAGTACTTC.

This chain links TRBV15 with TRBJ2-7; no definite D call. The CDR3 is 15 residues long. In germline, CDR1 is LNHNV, CDR2 YYDKDF (reference sequence). Trimming removed 2 bases at V and 1 base at J, with 12 bases between. The CDR3 is CATSRYKGTSYEQYF. The CDR3 DNA is TGTGCCACCAGCAGATACAAGGGTACGTCCTACGAGCAGTACTTC.

This chain connects TRBV7-2 to TRBJ2-4, with D uncertain. This CDR3 spans 14 amino acids. The V end was cut by 1 base, the J end by 11 bases, with 15 bases between. Looked up from germline, CDR1 is SGHTA and CDR2 is FQGNSA. The CDR3 here is CASSLDVPPGVQYF. CDR3 coding DNA: TGTGCCAGCAGCTTAGATGTGCCCCCTGGGGTTCAGTACTTC.

This chain uses TRBV27 with TRBJ2-5, with 8 positions matching TRBD2. The CDR3 has 14 amino acids. The V segment lost 5 bases and the J segment 5 bases; nucleotides outside the gene matches: 7. Germline V lookup: CDR1 MNHEY, CDR2 SMNVEV (reference sequence). The CDR3, as DNA: TGTGCCAGCAGTGGGACTAGTCAGGGCGAGACCCAGTACTTC. Its translation: CASSGTSQGETQYF.

This clonotype was seen a few times. This rearrangement joins TRBV20-1 to TRBJ2-5; a weak D match, TRBD2 (6 bases). Germline V gene lookup returns CDR1 DFQATT and CDR2 SNEGSKA (reference sequence). There are 14 residues in the CDR3. Trimming pared 3 bases from V and 5 bases from J, leaving 16 bases between. CDR3 sequence (DNA): TGCAGTGCTAGCGTCTTGGGGGGAGGCGAGACCCAGTACTTC. Translated: CSASVLGGGETQYF.

This clonotype was observed a handful of times. This chain joins TRBV29-1 and TRBJ1-2, with 9 nucleotides matching TRBD1. V was pared by 3 bases and J by 8 bases, with 13 bases of the junction left unmatched. Germline V gives CDR1 SQVTM, CDR2 ANQGSEA. This CDR3 region has 15 residues. The CDR3 coding sequence is TGCAGCGTTGATCCCTCCGGACAGGGGAGTTACGGCTACACCTTC. It specifies CSVDPSGQGSYGYTF.

This chain joins TRBV29-1 and TRBJ1-2; D ambiguous. The V end lost 6 bases, the J end lost 0 bases, and 8 bases lay between the germline ends. Germline lookup yields CDR1 SQVTM and CDR2 ANQGSEA. The CDR3 contains 12 residues. For the CDR3, the DNA is TGCAGCGTGACAATAGCTAACTATGGCTACACCTTC. The encoded protein is CSVTIANYGYTF.

Turning to this clonotype: Just one base apart from a much larger clone, this may be a read error. V and J are TRBV7-3 and TRBJ2-1, with D perhaps TRBD1 (6 bases). The better agreement between TRBJ2-7 and the DNA end casts doubt on the J call. Germline-derived CDR1 and CDR2 are SGHTA and FQGTGA. This CDR3 has 15 residues. The CDR3 reads CASSLRQGSYNEQYF. CDR3 in DNA: TGTGCCAGCAGCTTACGGCAGGGGTCCTACAATGAGCAGTACTTC.

As regards this clonotype: At one end the junction does not follow the germline gene, possibly because of a read error. The rearrangement links TRBV2 to TRBJ2-1; tentatively, D is TRBD1 or TRBD2 (5 bases each). The CDR3 is made up of 17 amino acids. Germline CDR1 and CDR2: SNHLY and FYNNEI. This chain's CDR3 is CASSEGRGLGVYNEQLF. The CDR3 nucleotides are TGTGCCAGCAGTGAAGGTAGAGGGCTAGGGGTTTACAATGAGCAGTTATTC. The complete variable domain, with remaining parts taken from reference TRBV2 and TRBJ2-1, reads EPEVTQTPSHQVTQMGQEVILRCVPISNHLYFYWYRQILGQKVEFLVSFYNNEISEKSEIFDDQFSVERPDGSNFTLKIRSTKLEDSAMYFCASSEGRGLGVYNEQLFGPGTRLTVL.

This chain uses TRBV18 with TRBJ2-3; 9 nucleotides agree with TRBD2. In germline, CDR1 is KGHSH, CDR2 LQKENI. The CDR3 length is 15 residues. After removal of 4 bases from V and 1 base from J, the junction contained 3 bases not matched to a gene. The CDR3 is CASSHSGGRTDTQYF. For the CDR3, the DNA is TGTGCCAGCTCACACAGCGGGGGGCGCACAGATACGCAGTATTTT.

The chain couples TRBV28 to TRBJ2-7; D not certain. Trimming stripped 3 bases from V and 0 bases from J, with 21 bases between. This CDR3 is built from 18 residues. The germline CDR1 and CDR2 sequences are MDHEN and SYDVKM. CDR3 nucleotides: TGTGCCAGCAGTTTTTCTTTTCGGTCGGTTCCCATCTCCTACGAGCAGTACTTC. Protein product: CASSFSFRSVPISYEQYF.

This chain uses TRBV29-1 with TRBJ2-4; 7 bases map to TRBD1. The assigned J gene may be wrong: the sequence end matches TRBJ2-7 better. This CDR3 has 13 amino acids. CDR1 is SQVTM and CDR2 is ANQGSEA in the germline V gene. Here the CDR3 reads CSVEGTGLYEQYF. The CDR3, as DNA: TGCAGCGTTGAAGGGACAGGCCTTTACGAGCAGTACTTC.

The chain has TRBV4-3 and TRBJ2-1; 11 bases map to TRBD2. The CDR3 runs 16 residues. The germline gives CDR1 LGHNA, CDR2 YSLEER. Germline trimming cut 1 base from V and 7 bases from J; bases unmatched to any gene: 6. DNA for the CDR3: TGCGCCAGCAGCCAAGCCCTAGCGGGGGGAGTTAATGAGCAGTTCTTC. Residues: CASSQALAGGVNEQFF.

The chain has TRBV12-3 or TRBV12-4 and TRBJ2-1; 8 positions agree with TRBD1. V was clipped by 7 bases and J by 3 bases; unmatched bases: 8. The CDR3 loop spans 15 amino acids. DNA of the CDR3: TGTGCCAGCACGACCCGGGACAGGCGCTACAATGAGCAGTTCTTC. This gives the protein CASTTRDRRYNEQFF.

In its sample, this clonotype was seen a few times. This chain joins TRBV7-2 and TRBJ1-5; D unclear. There are 15 residues in the CDR3. Germline V lookup: CDR1 SGHTA, CDR2 FQGNSA. Deletions cut 0 bases from V and 4 bases from J, with 10 bases between. CDR3 sequence: CASSLATAENQPQHF. CDR3 DNA: TGTGCCAGCAGCTTAGCAACGGCTGAGAATCAGCCCCAGCATTTT.

The V and J genes are TRBV4-2 and TRBJ2-5; TRBD2 aligns across 7 bases. V lost 0 bases and J lost 7; bases outside the gene matches: 8. Germline CDR1 and CDR2: LGHNA and YNFKEQ. The CDR3 is 15 amino acids. The chain's CDR3 is CASSQDLSGGRTQYF. The CDR3 DNA follows: TGTGCCAGCAGCCAAGATCTTTCGGGGGGAAGGACCCAGTACTTC.

This chain connects TRBV5-5 to TRBJ2-4; no firm D call. Germline CDR1 is SGHKS and CDR2 is YYEKEE (reference sequence). This CDR3 has 13 amino acids. The V gene lost 0 bases and the J gene lost 3 bases, with 4 bases spanning the gap. This chain's CDR3 is CASSLEHKNIQYF. In DNA form, the CDR3 reads TGTGCCAGCAGCTTGGAGCACAAAAACATTCAGTACTTC.